This passage covers 3 T cell receptor beta chains from one sample sequenced in a study of T cells after yellow fever vaccination. TCRdb redid the calling of the 5' RACE reads with MiXCR, one entry per CDR3 protein. The data hold 500,000 to 650,000 distinct CDR3 sequences, with over 9% observed a single time. Sample: PBMCs, taken on the day of the yellow fever booster vaccination. The receptors were gathered from a young man who received the YFV17D yellow fever vaccine.

The chain combines TRBV28 with TRBJ2-7; perhaps TRBD2 as D (6 bases). Germline V gene data show CDR1 as MDHEN and CDR2 as SYDVKM. CDR3 length: 13 amino acids. The V and J ends lost 6 bases and 5 bases respectively, with 14 bases between them. CDR3 loop: CASSAAGNNEQYF. The CDR3 DNA follows: TGTGCCAGCAGCGCCGCGGGGAATAACGAGCAGTACTTC.

This clonotype appeared a few times. The rearrangement joins TRBV4-3 to TRBJ2-5; 14 bases map to TRBD2. The CDR3 is 20 amino acids. The germline CDR1 and CDR2 sequences are LGHNA and YSLEER. V was clipped by 4 bases and J by 1 base; unmatched bases: 14. Here the CDR3 DNA reads TGCGCCAGCAGCCGGGATGCGGGAGGACTAGCGGGAGGACTCCAAGAGACCCAGTACTTC. It codes for CASSRDAGGLAGGLQETQYF.

The chain is built from TRBV20-1 and TRBJ2-7; D gene uncertain. V lost 0 bases to trimming and J lost 1 base, with 4 bases between them. CDR3 length: 12 residues. Germline V gene lookup returns CDR1 DFQATT and CDR2 SNEGSKA (reference sequence). The chain's CDR3 is CSARDESYEQYF. The DNA for the CDR3 is TGCAGTGCTAGAGATGAATCCTACGAGCAGTACTTC.